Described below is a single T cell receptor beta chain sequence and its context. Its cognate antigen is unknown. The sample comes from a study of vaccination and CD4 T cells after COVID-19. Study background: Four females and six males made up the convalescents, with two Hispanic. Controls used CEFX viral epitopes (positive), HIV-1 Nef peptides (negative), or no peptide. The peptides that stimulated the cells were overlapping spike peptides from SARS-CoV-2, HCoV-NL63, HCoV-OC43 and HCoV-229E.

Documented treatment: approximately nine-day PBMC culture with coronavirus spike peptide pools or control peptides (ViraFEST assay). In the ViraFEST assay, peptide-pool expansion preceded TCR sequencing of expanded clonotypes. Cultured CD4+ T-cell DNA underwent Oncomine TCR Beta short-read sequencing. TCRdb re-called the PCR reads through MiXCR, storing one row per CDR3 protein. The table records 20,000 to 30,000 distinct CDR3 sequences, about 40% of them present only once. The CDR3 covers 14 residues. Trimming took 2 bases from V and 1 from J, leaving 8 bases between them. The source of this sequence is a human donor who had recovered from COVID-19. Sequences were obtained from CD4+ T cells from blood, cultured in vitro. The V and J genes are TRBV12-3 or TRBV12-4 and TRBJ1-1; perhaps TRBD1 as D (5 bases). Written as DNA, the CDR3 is TGTGCCAGCAGTTTATTTGGGGGGAACACTGAAGCTTTCTTT. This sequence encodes CASSLFGGNTEAFF.